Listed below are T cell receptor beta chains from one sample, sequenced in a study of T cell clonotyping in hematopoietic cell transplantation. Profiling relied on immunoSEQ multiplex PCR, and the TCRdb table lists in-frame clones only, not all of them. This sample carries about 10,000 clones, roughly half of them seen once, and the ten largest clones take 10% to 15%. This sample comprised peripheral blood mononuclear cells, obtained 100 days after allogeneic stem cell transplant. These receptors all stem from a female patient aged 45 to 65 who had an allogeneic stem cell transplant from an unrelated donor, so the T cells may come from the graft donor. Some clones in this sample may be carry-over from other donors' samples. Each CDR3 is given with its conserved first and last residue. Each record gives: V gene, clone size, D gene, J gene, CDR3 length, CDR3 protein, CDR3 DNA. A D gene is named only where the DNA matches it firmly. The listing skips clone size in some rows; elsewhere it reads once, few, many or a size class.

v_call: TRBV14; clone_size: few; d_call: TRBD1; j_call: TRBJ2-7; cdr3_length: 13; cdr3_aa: CASSHWTGYEQYF; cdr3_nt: TGTGCCAGCAGCCACTGGACAGGTTACGAGCAGTACTTC
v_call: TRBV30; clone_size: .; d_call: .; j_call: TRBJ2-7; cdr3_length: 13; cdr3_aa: CAWMSMGGYEQYF; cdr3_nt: TGTGCCTGGATGTCCATGGGGGGTTACGAGCAGTACTTC
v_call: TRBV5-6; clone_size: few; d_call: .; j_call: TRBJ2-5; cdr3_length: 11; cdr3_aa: CASKSGETQYF; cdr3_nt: TGTGCCAGCAAATCGGGTGAGACCCAGTACTTC
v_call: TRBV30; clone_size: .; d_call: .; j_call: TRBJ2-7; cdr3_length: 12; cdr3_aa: CAWSSGFYEQYF; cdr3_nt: TGTGCCTGGAGTAGCGGATTCTACGAGCAGTACTTC
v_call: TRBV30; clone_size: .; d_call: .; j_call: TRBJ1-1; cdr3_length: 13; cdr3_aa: CAWSSGMNTEAFF; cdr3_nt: TGTGCCTGGAGTTCTGGGATGAACACTGAGGCTTTCTTT
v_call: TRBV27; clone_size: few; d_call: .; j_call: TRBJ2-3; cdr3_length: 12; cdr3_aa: CATGRPTDTQYF; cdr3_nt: TGTGCCACCGGACGGCCCACAGATACGCAGTATTTT
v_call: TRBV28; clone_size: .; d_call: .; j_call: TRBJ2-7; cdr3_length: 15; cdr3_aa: CASSRGQSWAYEQYF; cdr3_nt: TGTGCCAGCAGCCGCGGACAGTCTTGGGCCTACGAGCAGTACTTC
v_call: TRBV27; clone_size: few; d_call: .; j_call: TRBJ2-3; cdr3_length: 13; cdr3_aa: CASSFIPGDTQYF; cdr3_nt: TGTGCCAGCAGCTTTATTCCGGGGGATACGCAGTATTTT
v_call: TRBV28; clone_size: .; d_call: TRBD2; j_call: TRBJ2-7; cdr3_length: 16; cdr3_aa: CATRTSGRGSPYEQYF; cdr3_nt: TGTGCCACAAGGACTAGCGGGAGGGGGTCTCCCTACGAGCAGTACTTC
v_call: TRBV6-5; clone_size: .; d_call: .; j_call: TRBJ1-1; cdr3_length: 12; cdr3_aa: CASGGMNTEAFF; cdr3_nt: TGTGCCAGCGGGGGGATGAACACTGAAGCTTTCTTT
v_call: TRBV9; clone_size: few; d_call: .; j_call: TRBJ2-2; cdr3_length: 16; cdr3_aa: CASSVGVSRNTGELFF; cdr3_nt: TGTGCCAGCAGCGTAGGGGTTTCGCGGAACACCGGGGAGCTGTTTTTT
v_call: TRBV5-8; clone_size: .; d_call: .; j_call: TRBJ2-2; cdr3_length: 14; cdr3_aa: CASSFETLSGELFF; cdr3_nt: TGTGCCAGCAGCTTTGAGACACTCTCCGGGGAGCTGTTTTTT
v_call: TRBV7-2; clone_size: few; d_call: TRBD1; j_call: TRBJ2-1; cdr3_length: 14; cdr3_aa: CASSSGQGLHEQFF; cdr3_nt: TGTGCCAGCAGCTCGGGACAGGGGTTACATGAGCAGTTCTTC
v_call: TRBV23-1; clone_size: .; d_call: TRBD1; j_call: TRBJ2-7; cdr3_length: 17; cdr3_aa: CASSQSALSDRGHEQYF; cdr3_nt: TGCGCCAGCAGTCAATCGGCTCTCTCGGACAGGGGCCACGAGCAGTACTTC
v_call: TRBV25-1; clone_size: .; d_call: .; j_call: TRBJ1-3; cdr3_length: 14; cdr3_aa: CASSEPGGGNTIYF; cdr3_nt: TGTGCCAGCAGTGAACCGGGGGGCGGAAACACCATATATTTT
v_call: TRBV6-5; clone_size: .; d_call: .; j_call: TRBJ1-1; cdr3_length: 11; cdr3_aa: CATALNTEAFF; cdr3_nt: TGTGCCACCGCCTTGAACACTGAAGCTTTCTTT
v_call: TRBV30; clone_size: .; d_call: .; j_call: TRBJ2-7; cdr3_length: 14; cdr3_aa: CAWTPGLRTYEQYF; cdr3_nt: TGTGCCTGGACACCGGGACTGAGAACCTACGAGCAGTACTTC
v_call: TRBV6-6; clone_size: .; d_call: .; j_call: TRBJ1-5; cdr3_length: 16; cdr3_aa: CASSIGLGSAWQPQHF; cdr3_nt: TGTGCCAGCAGTATCGGCCTAGGGAGTGCGTGGCAGCCCCAGCATTTT
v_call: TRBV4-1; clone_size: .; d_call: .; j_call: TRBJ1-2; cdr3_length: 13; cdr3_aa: CASSLNIGDGYTF; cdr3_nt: TGCGCCAGCAGCCTAAATATAGGGGATGGCTACACCTTC
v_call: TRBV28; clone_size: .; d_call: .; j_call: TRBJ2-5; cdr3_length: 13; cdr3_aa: CASSRSLGETQYF; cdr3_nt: TGTGCCAGCAGCCGATCTTTAGGGGAGACCCAGTACTTC
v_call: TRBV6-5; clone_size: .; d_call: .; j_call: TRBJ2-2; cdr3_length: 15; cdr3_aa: CASSNRVLEAGELFF; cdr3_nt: TGTGCCAGCAGTAACAGGGTATTAGAAGCCGGGGAGCTGTTTTTT
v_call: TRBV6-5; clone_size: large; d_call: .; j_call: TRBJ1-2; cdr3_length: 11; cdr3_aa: CASSSFDGYTF; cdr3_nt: TGTGCCAGCAGCTCCTTCGATGGCTACACCTTC
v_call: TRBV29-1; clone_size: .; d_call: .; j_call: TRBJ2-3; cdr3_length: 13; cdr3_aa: CSVEPSSTDTQYF; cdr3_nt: TGCAGCGTTGAGCCCTCTAGCACAGATACGCAGTATTTT
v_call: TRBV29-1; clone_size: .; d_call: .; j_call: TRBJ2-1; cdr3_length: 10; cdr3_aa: CSVGGNEQFF; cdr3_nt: TGCAGCGTCGGGGGCAATGAGCAGTTCTTC
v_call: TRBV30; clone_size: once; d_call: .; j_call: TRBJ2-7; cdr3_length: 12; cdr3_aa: CAWSVTRHEQYF; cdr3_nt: TGTGCCTGGAGTGTAACCCGACACGAGCAGTACTTC
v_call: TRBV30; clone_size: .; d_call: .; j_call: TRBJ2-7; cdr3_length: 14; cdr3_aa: CAWSVHTVPYEQYF; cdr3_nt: TGTGCCTGGAGTGTACACACGGTTCCCTACGAGCAGTACTTC
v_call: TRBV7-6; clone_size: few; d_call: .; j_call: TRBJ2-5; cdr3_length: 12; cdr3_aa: CASSRLQETQYF; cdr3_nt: TGTGCCAGCAGCCGCCTCCAAGAGACCCAGTACTTC
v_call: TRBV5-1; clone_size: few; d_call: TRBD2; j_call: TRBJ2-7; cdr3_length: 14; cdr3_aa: CASSSSGDSYEQYF; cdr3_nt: TGCGCCAGCAGTTCTAGCGGGGACTCCTACGAGCAGTACTTC
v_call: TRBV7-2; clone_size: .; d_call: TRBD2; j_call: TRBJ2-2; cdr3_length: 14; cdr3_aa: CASSLGTSGGELFF; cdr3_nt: TGTGCCAGCAGCTTAGGGACTAGCGGCGGGGAGCTGTTTTTT
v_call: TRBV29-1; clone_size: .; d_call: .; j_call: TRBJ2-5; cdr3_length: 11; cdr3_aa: CSDVEVETQYF; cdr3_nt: TGCAGCGACGTGGAGGTGGAGACCCAGTACTTC
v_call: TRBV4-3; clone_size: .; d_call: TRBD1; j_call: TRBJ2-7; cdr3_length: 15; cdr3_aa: CASSPAGRDRDEQYF; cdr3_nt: TGCGCCAGCAGCCCAGCCGGGCGGGACAGGGACGAGCAGTACTTC
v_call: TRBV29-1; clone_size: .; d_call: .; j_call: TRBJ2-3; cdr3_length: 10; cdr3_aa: CSAGADTQYF; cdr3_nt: TGCAGCGCCGGAGCAGATACGCAGTATTTT
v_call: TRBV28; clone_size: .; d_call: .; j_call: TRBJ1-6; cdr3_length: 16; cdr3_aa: CASSLHTGTGGSPLHF; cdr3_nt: TGTGCCAGCAGTTTACATACCGGGACCGGGGGCTCACCCCTCCACTTT
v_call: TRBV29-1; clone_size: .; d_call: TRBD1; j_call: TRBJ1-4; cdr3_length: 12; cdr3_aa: CSVGGDSEKLFF; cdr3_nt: TGCAGCGTTGGCGGGGACAGTGAAAAACTGTTTTTT
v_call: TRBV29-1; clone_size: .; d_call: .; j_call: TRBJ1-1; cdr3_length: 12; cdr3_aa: CSVREGGTEAFF; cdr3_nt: TGCAGCGTTCGGGAGGGAGGCACTGAAGCTTTCTTT
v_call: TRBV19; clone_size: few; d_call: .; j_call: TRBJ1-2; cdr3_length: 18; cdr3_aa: CASSIEGLGVRPNYGYTF; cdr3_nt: TGTGCCAGTAGTATAGAAGGCCTCGGGGTCCGACCTAACTATGGCTACACCTTC
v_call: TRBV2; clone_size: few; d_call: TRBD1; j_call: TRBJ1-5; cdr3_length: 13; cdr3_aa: CASAWDREQPQHF; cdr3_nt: TGTGCCAGTGCCTGGGACAGGGAACAGCCCCAGCATTTT
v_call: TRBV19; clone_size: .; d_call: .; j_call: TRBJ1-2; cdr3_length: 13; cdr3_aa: CASSISVPYGYTF; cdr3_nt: TGTGCCAGTAGTATATCGGTGCCTTATGGCTACACCTTC
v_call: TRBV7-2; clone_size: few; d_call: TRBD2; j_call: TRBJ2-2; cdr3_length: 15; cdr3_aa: CASSAPGLVTGELFF; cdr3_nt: TGTGCCAGCAGCGCACCGGGACTAGTCACCGGGGAGCTGTTTTTT